Following are 5 T cell receptor beta chains from one sample sequenced in a study of stem cell transplantation in POMP-related autoinflammatory disease. TCRdb's copy holds only in-frame clones and misses some; the assay was immunoSEQ multiplex PCR. The sample shows roughly 32,000 clones, around nine tenths of them seen only once. The source was CD4+ T cells from PBMCs, collected before stem cell transplantation. Receptor source: a human donor with POMP-related autoinflammation and immune dysregulation (PRAID).

The chain recombines TRBV5-1 with TRBJ2-3, with D possibly matching TRBD1 (6 bases). V was shortened by 4 bases and J by 7 bases, with 16 bases between the two germline ends. The length of the CDR3 is 14 residues. Germline V gene sequence: CDR1 SGHRS, CDR2 YFSETQ. The CDR3 spells CASSPDSQGNTQYF. For the CDR3, the DNA is TGCGCCAGCAGCCCCGACAGCCAGGGGAATACGCAGTATTTT. Looking up the rest from reference TRBV5-1 and TRBJ2-3 gives the full variable domain: KAGVTQTPRYLIKTRGQQVTLSCSPISGHRSVSWYQQTPGQGLQFLFEYFSETQRNKGNFPGRFSGRQFSNSRSEMNVSTLELGDSALYLCASSPDSQGNTQYFGPGTRLTVL.

The chain recombines TRBV10-2 with TRBJ1-4; TRBD1 matches at 8 bases. Germline assignment: CDR1 WSHSY and CDR2 SAAADI. CDR3 size: 15 residues. The CDR3 DNA sequence: TGCGTGGGGAGGAGGTCAGGGGGCGTTCGGGAAAAACTGTTTTTT. It encodes CVGRRSGGVREKLFF.

This rearrangement joins TRBV6-5 to TRBJ2-7; a weak D match, TRBD1 (6 bases). Germline V gene lookup returns CDR1 MNHEY and CDR2 SVGAGI. The CDR3 spans 15 residues. V dropped 0 bases and J dropped 4 bases, with 13 bases sitting between them. The CDR3 region is CASSYSAGTYYEQYF. CDR3 nucleotide sequence: TGTGCCAGCAGTTACTCGGCCGGGACATATTACGAGCAGTACTTC.

The chain recombines TRBV27 with TRBJ2-7; 7 positions match TRBD1. The CDR3 has 16 amino acids. Germline assignment: CDR1 MNHEY and CDR2 SMNVEV (reference sequence). Trimming at V came to 5 bases and at J to 2 bases, leaving 12 bases not matched to a gene. The chain's CDR3 is CASSPRPDRVPYEQYF. CDR3 sequence (DNA): TGTGCCAGCAGTCCCAGACCCGACAGGGTTCCCTACGAGCAGTACTTC.

The chain links TRBV6-1 to TRBJ1-2, with a tentative D call TRBD1 (5 bases). The CDR3 has 14 residues. The germline V gene has CDR1 MNHNS and CDR2 SASEGT. The V end was cut by 5 bases, the J end by 2 bases, with 12 bases between. Here the CDR3 DNA reads TGTGCCAGCAGTCCCCTAGGGGTAAACTATGGCTACACCTTC. As protein: CASSPLGVNYGYTF.